This record concerns one T cell receptor beta chain sequence. Its antigen is unidentified. This entry is derived from a study of tumor-infiltrating lymphocytes in primary liver carcinoma. Study-level background: Samples gave roughly 3.5 to 8 million productive TCRbeta reads, similar across tissue types. Study outcomes and limitations: It was in tumors, not blood, that the top-250-clone fraction was significantly higher (p = 0.039).

Unsorted whole blood served as the source of blood RNA, and germline DNA was extracted as well. They drew approximately 3.8 milliliters of peripheral blood before surgery. A primer matching the constant region was used to make TCR beta cDNA from approximately 0.45 ug of total RNA. It was through three nested multiplex PCR rounds of slightly modified ARM-PCR that TCR beta libraries arose. TRBV1-TRBV30 forward and Cbeta reverse primers drove the first two roughly 10-cycle rounds. TCRdb re-analysed the multiplex PCR reads in MiXCR, keeping a single row per CDR3 protein. The data show some 190,000 distinct CDR3 sequences, with 60% seen just once and around three quarters held by the top ten. Trimming removed 3 bases from V and 6 bases from J, with 14 bases in between. Germline V lookup: CDR1 SQVTM, CDR2 ANQGSEA. CDR3 size: 13 residues.

The sequence derives from a middle-aged man with primary liver carcinoma and hepatitis B virus infection. The V and J genes are TRBV29-1 and TRBJ1-1; D is unclear. Sequenced sample: peripheral blood. CDR3 in DNA: TGCAGCGTTGAGAGACGGTGGTCCGCTGAAGCTTTCTTT. This codes for CSVERRWSAEAFF.